A selection of T cell receptor beta chains follows, all from one sample in a study of OX40 agonist ivuxolimab in advanced cancers. Assay: immunoSEQ multiplex PCR; the TCRdb copy retains only in-frame clones and omits some. The table records some 49,000 clones, about 85% of them present only once. This material consisted of CD4+ or CD8+ T cells sorted from blood, taken in a trial of the OX40 agonist ivuxolimab. Receptors originate from an adult with an advanced solid tumor such as melanoma, head and neck, liver or kidney cancer. CDR3s include the opening cysteine and the closing phenylalanine or tryptophan. Fields, in order: J gene, V gene, clone size, D gene, CDR3 DNA, CDR3 protein. A D gene is named only where the DNA matches it firmly. Only part of the rows carry a size: once, few, many, or a class if the clone is expanded.

TRBJ2-7,TRBV12-5,-,TRBD2,TGTGCTAGTGGTTTGGCGGGGAGGGACGAGCAGTACTTC,CASGLAGRDEQYF
TRBJ2-7,TRBV9,-,TRBD1,TGTGCCAGCAGCGGCCGGGACAGAGACTACGAGCAGTACTTC,CASSGRDRDYEQYF
TRBJ1-6,TRBV5-6,few,-,TGTGCCAGCAGCTCGACCCCGGAAGGCCCGGGAGTACCCCTCCACTTT,CASSSTPEGPGVPLHF
TRBJ1-6,TRBV19,-,TRBD1,TGTGCCAGTAGGAGGGACAGAACCTATAATTCACCCCTCCACTTT,CASRRDRTYNSPLHF
TRBJ2-5,TRBV4-1,-,-,TGCGCCAGCAGCCAAGATAATCAGGAAGAGACCCAGTACTTC,CASSQDNQEETQYF
TRBJ2-1,TRBV27,-,TRBD2,TGTGCCAGCAGTATAGGACTAGCGGGGGGTAGTGAGCAGTTCTTC,CASSIGLAGGSEQFF
TRBJ2-5,TRBV7-8,-,-,TGTGCCAGCAGTCCTCGACCGATGTACCAAGAGACCCAGTACTTC,CASSPRPMYQETQYF
TRBJ1-5,TRBV28,-,-,TGTGCCAGCAGCCGTATCCCGGGACAGCCCCAGCATTTT,CASSRIPGQPQHF
TRBJ1-2,TRBV6-5,-,-,TGTGCCAGCAGCTCTACAGGTCCCGGCTACACCTTC,CASSSTGPGYTF
TRBJ1-2,TRBV29-1,-,TRBD1,TGCAGCGTTGAGTTCCCGATCGGGACAGGGTCGGGAGGCTACACCTTC,CSVEFPIGTGSGGYTF
TRBJ2-7,TRBV28,-,-,TGTGCCAGCAGTTTCGACAGAATGGTTGACGAGCAGTACTTC,CASSFDRMVDEQYF
TRBJ2-5,TRBV27,-,TRBD1,TGTGCCAGCAGTTTGAGGACAGGGTTCATAGAGACCCAGTACTTC,CASSLRTGFIETQYF
TRBJ2-7,TRBV11-2,-,TRBD1,TGTGCCAGCAGCGATCCGGGACAGGGCTACGAGCAGTACTTC,CASSDPGQGYEQYF
TRBJ2-7,TRBV4-1,medium-sized,-,TGCGCCAGCAGCCAAGGCCCCACAGGGTATTCAGTCTACGAGCAGTACTTC,CASSQGPTGYSVYEQYF
TRBJ2-5,TRBV27,-,TRBD2,TGTGCCAGCAGTTTAGTAATTAGGGCTAGCGGGCTGTACTTC,CASSLVIRASGLYF
TRBJ2-1,TRBV27,-,TRBD1,TGTGCCAGCAGTTTAACAGGGGGCTTCCTCAATGAGCAGTTCTTC,CASSLTGGFLNEQFF
TRBJ2-7,TRBV2,-,-,TGTGCCAGCAAGTTCTTTTATGAGCCGACCTACGAGCAGTACTTC,CASKFFYEPTYEQYF
TRBJ2-7,TRBV27,-,TRBD2,TGTGCCAGCAAGAGCGGGGGGGCTTTCGAGCAGTACTTC,CASKSGGAFEQYF
TRBJ2-2,TRBV4-1,-,-,TGCGCCAGCAGCCAACAACCCGGACCCCAGGGCACCGGGGAGCTGTTTTTT,CASSQQPGPQGTGELFF
TRBJ2-3,TRBV28,few,TRBD2,TGTGCCAGCAGTTGGGCTAGCGGGGGGGCTATGACAGATACGCAGTATTTT,CASSWASGGAMTDTQYF
TRBJ1-5,TRBV4-3,-,-,TGCGCCAGCAGCCAAGATCGAGCATCTAGCAATCAGCCCCAGCATTTT,CASSQDRASSNQPQHF
TRBJ2-7,TRBV28,-,-,TGTGCCAGCAGTCTGAATTCACAGGAATACTCCTACGAGCAGTACTTC,CASSLNSQEYSYEQYF
TRBJ2-3,TRBV2,-,TRBD1,TGTGCCAGCAGCACCTTTGGACAGGGCTTTCGGAAAGATACGCGGTATTTT,CASSTFGQGFRKDTRYF
TRBJ2-5,TRBV4-1,-,-,TGCGCCAGCAGCCAAGCAGGGAGAGACACGGAGACCCAGTACTTC,CASSQAGRDTETQYF
TRBJ1-3,TRBV9,-,-,TGTGCCAGCAGCGTAGAGGTGGTAGACACCATATATTTT,CASSVEVVDTIYF
TRBJ2-1,TRBV29-1,-,-,TGCAGCGTTGATTGGGGGAGGGGGCGTCTGTTCTTC,CSVDWGRGRLFF
TRBJ1-6,TRBV4-2,-,-,TGTGCCAGCAGCCTCCGCTGGACGCTAAATTCACCCCTCCACTTT,CASSLRWTLNSPLHF
TRBJ1-4,TRBV11-2,-,-,TGTGCCAGCAGCTTAGTTCCCCTAAAACTGTTTTTT,CASSLVPLKLFF
TRBJ2-1,TRBV6-5,-,TRBD1,TGTGCCGGGGCCCGGGACAGGTACAATGAGCAGTTCTTC,CAGARDRYNEQFF
TRBJ1-6,TRBV4-2,-,-,TGTGCCAGCAGCCAAGATACGCGGACCTTTGCGCCCCTCCACTTT,CASSQDTRTFAPLHF
TRBJ1-5,TRBV28,-,TRBD1,TGTGCCAGCAGTATGGACAGGGGGCCCGATCAGCCCCAGCATTTT,CASSMDRGPDQPQHF
TRBJ2-1,TRBV7-8,-,-,TGTGCCAGCAGCTTAGGTTGGGTTGAGCAGTTCTTC,CASSLGWVEQFF
TRBJ2-5,TRBV7-9,once,-,TGTGCCAGCAGCTTAGTAGGGGGTCAAGAGACCCAGTACTTC,CASSLVGGQETQYF
TRBJ1-5,TRBV19,-,TRBD1,TGTGCCAGTACCCCGGGACAGGGTGGGACTTGGCCCCAGCATTTT,CASTPGQGGTWPQHF
TRBJ2-3,TRBV6-5,-,-,TGTGCCAGCAGTAGAGGGTTAGGCACAGATACGCAGTATTTT,CASSRGLGTDTQYF
TRBJ2-1,TRBV27,once,-,TGTGCCAGCAGTTTCGGAAAGGCCGATGAGCAGTTCTTC,CASSFGKADEQFF
TRBJ1-5,TRBV11-2,-,-,TGTGCCAGCAGCTTAGCCCCGAGCAATCAGCCCCAGCATTTT,CASSLAPSNQPQHF
TRBJ2-2,TRBV7-8,-,-,TGTGCCAGCGGACACTCATCCACCGGGGAGCTGTTTTTT,CASGHSSTGELFF
TRBJ1-1,TRBV19,few,-,TGTGCCAGTAGTATCGGGGGATCGAACACTGAAGCTTTCTTT,CASSIGGSNTEAFF